The 27 T cell receptor beta chains reported below all come from one sample, sequenced in a study of shared clonotypes between healthy human individuals. Naivety among CD8 cells was defined by CD45RO negativity and positive CCR7 selection, thereby excluding terminally differentiated effector memory CD45RA+ cells. Only in-frame clones appear in the TCRdb table, and some are missing; sequencing was by immunoSEQ multiplex PCR. Among around 2,100,000 clones, over 85% were seen once, and the ten largest hold under 1.5%. The sequencing input was naive CD8+ T cells sorted from blood. Receptors originate from a man younger than 30 in good health.

The gene calls are TRBV5-6 and TRBJ2-2; 9 nucleotides agree with TRBD1. CDR1 is SGHDT, CDR2 YYEEEE, per germline. J lost 7 bases, V lost 0 bases, and 7 bases had no gene match. The CDR3 loop spans 16 amino acids. Here the CDR3 reads CASSLVTGGAGGELFF. The CDR3 DNA is TGTGCCAGCAGCTTGGTTACAGGGGGCGCGGGCGGGGAGCTGTTTTTT.

V and J are TRBV5-4 and TRBJ1-2, with D tentatively TRBD1 (5 bases). This CDR3 has 13 amino acids. V dropped 4 bases and J dropped 8 bases, with 15 bases sitting between them. The germline V gene encodes CDR1 SGHNT and CDR2 YYREEE (reference sequence). CDR3 DNA sequence: TGTGCCAGCAGCGCAGGGTTATTGTCAGGCTACACCTTC. Translation gives CASSAGLLSGYTF.

The chain couples TRBV5-4 to TRBJ2-7; D perhaps matches TRBD1 (5 bases). V was trimmed by 4 bases and J by 1 base, leaving 18 bases between them. The CDR3 length is 16 residues. From germline, CDR1 is SGHNT and CDR2 YYREEE (reference sequence). The CDR3 loop reads CASSQESTVGSYEQYF. As DNA, the CDR3 is TGTGCCAGCAGCCAAGAGTCGACAGTGGGGTCCTACGAGCAGTACTTC.

The chain combines TRBV5-6 with TRBJ1-1; 7 bases map to TRBD1. The CDR3 covers 17 residues. The trim removed 3 bases at V and 4 bases at J, leaving 15 bases unmatched. The germline CDR1 and CDR2 sequences are SGHDT and YYEEEE. CDR3 in amino acids: CASSYRRDSRLGTEAFF. The CDR3 region has the DNA TGTGCCAGCAGCTACCGGCGGGACAGCCGATTGGGCACTGAAGCTTTCTTT.

The V gene is TRBV7-9, the J gene TRBJ2-1; 13 nucleotides match TRBD2. The length of the CDR3 is 17 residues. V was clipped by 4 bases and J by 3 bases; unmatched bases: 6. In germline, CDR1 is SEHNR, CDR2 FQNEAQ (reference sequence). The CDR3 loop reads CASSSGLAGAHYNEQFF. In DNA form, the CDR3 reads TGTGCCAGCAGCTCTGGACTAGCGGGGGCCCACTACAATGAGCAGTTCTTC.

The rearrangement links TRBV6-1 to TRBJ2-6, with D uncertain. Germline assignment: CDR1 MNHNS and CDR2 SASEGT. This CDR3 has 14 residues. Trimming pared 3 bases from V and 4 bases from J, leaving 7 bases between. The CDR3 bases are TGTGCCAGCAGTGACGGGCAGGGGGCCAACGTCCTGACTTTC. It translates to CASSDGQGANVLTF.

This chain joins TRBV6-4 and TRBJ1-1; D gene ambiguous. Per the germline V gene, CDR1 is MRHNA and CDR2 is SNTAGT. The CDR3 has 13 residues. With 6 bases removed from V and 0 bases from J, the gap between germline ends came to 8 bases. CDR3 sequence (DNA): TGTGCCAGCAGCCTCGATCTGAACACTGAAGCTTTCTTT. The encoded protein is CASSLDLNTEAFF.

Of note for this clone: This same CDR3 is encoded by further DNA sequences in the sample. The rearrangement uses TRBV5-1 and TRBJ2-7; 7 bases are a match to TRBD1. Germline trimming cut 3 bases from V and 4 bases from J; bases unmatched to any gene: 4. The CDR3 has 13 residues. Germline V gene sequence: CDR1 SGHRS, CDR2 YFSETQ. The CDR3 region has the DNA TGCGCCAGCAGCTATGGACAGGCTTACGAGCAGTACTTC. The encoded protein is CASSYGQAYEQYF.

The chain has TRBV5-6 and TRBJ2-5; D is perhaps TRBD1 (6 bases). CDR1 SGHDT and CDR2 YYEEEE come from the germline V gene. V lost 1 base, J lost 3 bases, and 13 bases lay in between. There are 15 residues in the CDR3. In DNA, the CDR3 is TGTGCCAGCAGCTTGAGCGACAGGTGGGAAGAGACCCAGTACTTC. Encoded protein: CASSLSDRWEETQYF. Based on the CDR3 plus reference TRBV5-6 and TRBJ2-5, the full variable domain is DAGVTQSPTHLIKTRGQQVTLRCSPKSGHDTVSWYQQALGQGPQFIFQYYEEEERQRGNFPDRFSGHQFPNYSSELNVNALLLGDSALYLCASSLSDRWEETQYFGPGTRLLVL.

The chain links TRBV4-1 to TRBJ2-4; D may be TRBD1 (5 bases). V lost 3 bases, J lost 10 bases, and 13 bases lay in between. The CDR3 contains 13 residues. Per germline, CDR1 MGHRA and CDR2 YSYEKL. The CDR3 loop reads CASSQVMTEIQYF. The DNA of the CDR3 is TGCGCCAGCAGCCAGGTGATGACAGAAATTCAGTACTTC.

This clone was recorded once. V is TRBV7-8 and J is TRBJ2-1; 10 bases are shared with TRBD2. This CDR3 contains 17 residues. Germline CDR1 SGHVS, CDR2 FQNEAQ. The J segment lost 4 bases and the V segment lost 3 bases, leaving 9 bases of the junction unmatched. CDR3 in DNA: TGTGCCAGCAGCTTTTATACCGGGACTAGCGCTTACAATGAGCAGTTCTTC. Its translation: CASSFYTGTSAYNEQFF.

The gene calls are TRBV18 and TRBJ2-7; D remains ambiguous. The germline V gene encodes CDR1 KGHSH and CDR2 LQKENI. This CDR3 is built from 16 residues. V shed 3 bases and J shed 2 bases, with 17 bases lying between them. The CDR3 nucleotides read TGTGCCAGCTCACCGTTTGCTGACCATGGTACCTACGAGCAGTACTTC. Translation gives CASSPFADHGTYEQYF.

This chain connects TRBV28 to TRBJ1-1, with D possibly TRBD1 on 5 matching bases. V was trimmed by 2 bases and J by 1 base, leaving 11 bases between them. The CDR3 is 15 amino acids. Germline CDR1 reads MDHEN; CDR2 reads SYDVKM. CDR3 nucleotides: TGTGCCAGCAGTTTACTCGGTCAGGGGAACACTGAAGCTTTCTTT. Its protein is CASSLLGQGNTEAFF.

The rearrangement joins TRBV6-1 to TRBJ2-4, with D maybe TRBD1 (6 bases). V was shortened by 0 bases and J by 8 bases, with 11 bases between the two germline ends. CDR1 is MNHNS, CDR2 SASEGT, per germline. The CDR3 is 14 residues long. The CDR3 DNA follows: TGTGCCAGCAGTGAAGCGGGGGCCCTAGACATTCAGTACTTC. It specifies CASSEAGALDIQYF.

This clone was counted only a few times. Written as DNA, the CDR3 is TGTGCCAGCAGTTCCCTACAGGGTGCGGCCCTCCACTTT. It translates to CASSSLQGAALHF. V usage is TRBV27 and J usage is TRBJ1-6; possibly TRBD1 for D (6 bases). Germline CDR1 and CDR2: MNHEY and SMNVEV (reference sequence). With 4 bases removed from V and 14 bases from J, the gap between germline ends came to 15 bases. The CDR3 loop spans 13 amino acids.

V gene TRBV19 combines with J gene TRBJ1-5; maybe TRBD1 (5 bases). Germline-derived CDR1 and CDR2 are LNHDA and SQIVND (reference sequence). Trimming took off 0 bases at V and 3 bases at J, with 9 bases between the two ends. CDR3 size: 15 residues. In DNA, the CDR3 is TGTGCCAGTAGTATAGATCTGGACATCAATCAGCCCCAGCATTTT. Translating gives CASSIDLDINQPQHF.

This chain uses TRBV19 with TRBJ1-1; D uncertain. CDR3 length equals 13 residues. Deletions cut 5 bases from V and 1 base from J, with 8 bases between. Germline lookup yields CDR1 LNHDA and CDR2 SQIVND (reference sequence). CDR3 sequence (DNA): TGTGCCAGTAGTGTGGCGCAGAACACTGAAGCTTTCTTT. It is translated as CASSVAQNTEAFF.

The chain recombines TRBV28 with TRBJ1-1; D possibly corresponds to TRBD1 (5 bases). The V gene lost 5 bases and the J gene lost 7 bases, with 20 bases spanning the gap. The CDR3 extends over 15 amino acids. Germline V gene data show CDR1 as MDHEN and CDR2 as SYDVKM. This CDR3 reads CASSPETVKYNEAFF. CDR3 DNA: TGTGCCAGCAGTCCGGAGACAGTCAAATACAATGAAGCTTTCTTT.

The CDR3 coding sequence is TGTGCCAGTACCCCAGCAGGGGTTCGCGAAAAACTGTTTTTT. Translation: CASTPAGVREKLFF. The rearrangement joins TRBV19 to TRBJ1-4, with D possibly being TRBD1 (6 bases). With 7 bases removed from V and 8 bases from J, the gap between germline ends came to 17 bases. The germline gives CDR1 LNHDA, CDR2 SQIVND (reference sequence). This CDR3 has 14 amino acids. Complete variable domain (other parts from reference TRBV19 and TRBJ1-4): DGGITQSPKYLFRKEGQNVTLSCEQNLNHDAMYWYRQDPGQGLRLIYYSQIVNDFQKGDIAEGYSVSREKKESFPLTVTSAQKNPTAFYLCASTPAGVREKLFFGSGTQLSVL.

This chain connects TRBV4-1 to TRBJ1-1; D is unresolved. Germline CDR1 reads MGHRA; CDR2 reads YSYEKL. Trimming took off 6 bases at V and 1 base at J, with 12 bases between the two ends. The CDR3 is 14 amino acids. In DNA, the CDR3 is TGCGCCAGCAGGGGAGGTCTCACGAACACTGAAGCTTTCTTT. Translated, it gives CASRGGLTNTEAFF.

The CDR3 DNA follows: TGTGCCAGCTGGGATCGGACTGGCTATGGCTACACCTTC. It yields the protein CASWDRTGYGYTF. This chain uses TRBV2 with TRBJ1-2; D unclear. The CDR3 has 13 amino acids. CDR1 is SNHLY and CDR2 is FYNNEI in the germline V gene. The ends were cut back, 8 bases at V and 4 bases at J, with 14 bases in the middle.

The chain joins TRBV2 to TRBJ2-7; TRBD1 might be the D (5 bases). Germline V gene lookup returns CDR1 SNHLY and CDR2 FYNNEI. CDR3 length equals 14 residues. The germline V and J ends were trimmed by 1 base and 0 bases, with 7 bases remaining between them. The DNA for the CDR3 is TGTGCCAGCAGTGAAGAGGGGTTCTCCTACGAGCAGTACTTC. It yields the protein CASSEEGFSYEQYF.

CDR3 nucleotides: TGTGCCAGCAGCTTAGAGGCAGGGGGTTCTAGGAACACTGAAGCTTTCTTT. Protein sequence: CASSLEAGGSRNTEAFF. The chain combines TRBV7-9 with TRBJ1-1, with 7 bases fitting TRBD1. Germline CDR1 and CDR2: SEHNR and FQNEAQ (reference sequence). V trimming: 1 base; J trimming: 1 base; junction bases outside the gene matches: 9. The CDR3 length is 17 residues.

This clone occurred once. The rearrangement uses TRBV13 and TRBJ2-2, with no clear D. Trimming removed 0 bases at V and 7 bases at J, with 9 bases between. Germline V lookup: CDR1 PRHDT, CDR2 FYEKMQ (reference sequence). CDR3 length equals 14 residues. The CDR3 region is CASSLGEAHGELFF. The CDR3 region has the DNA TGTGCCAGCAGCTTAGGCGAGGCGCACGGGGAGCTGTTTTTT. The full variable domain, completed using reference TRBV13 and TRBJ2-2, is AAGVIQSPRHLIKEKRETATLKCYPIPRHDTVYWYQQGPGQDPQFLISFYEKMQSDKGSIPDRFSAQQFSDYHSELNMSSLELGDSALYFCASSLGEAHGELFFGEGSRLTVL.

This clone was seen a single time. V is TRBV6-4 and J is TRBJ2-2, with a tentative D call TRBD1 (5 bases). V lost 5 bases and J 2 bases, leaving 9 bases between the germline ends. The CDR3 loop spans 14 amino acids. Germline CDR1 is MRHNA and CDR2 is SNTAGT. The CDR3 is CASSSDRNTGELFF. CDR3 DNA sequence: TGTGCCAGCAGTTCCGACAGAAACACCGGGGAGCTGTTTTTT.

The rearrangement links TRBV4-3 to TRBJ2-7, with D perhaps matching TRBD1 (5 bases). The CDR3 loop spans 15 amino acids. V lost 1 base, J lost 4 bases, and 14 bases lay in between. Germline CDR1 reads LGHNA; CDR2 reads YSLEER. CDR3 sequence reads: CASSQGLDTLYEQYF. In DNA form, the CDR3 reads TGCGCCAGCAGCCAAGGACTGGACACTCTTTACGAGCAGTACTTC.

The rearrangement links TRBV7-9 to TRBJ1-1; TRBD1 matches 8 bases. The CDR3 consists of 12 residues. The V gene end was trimmed by 6 bases and the J gene end by 9 bases; junction bases not matched to a gene: 6. Germline assignment: CDR1 SEHNR and CDR2 FQNEAQ (reference sequence). For the CDR3, the DNA is TGTGCCAGCAGTTGGGACAGGTCAAAAGCTTTCTTT. Translation gives CASSWDRSKAFF. The complete variable domain, with remaining parts taken from reference TRBV7-9 and TRBJ1-1, reads DTGVSQNPRHKITKRGQNVTFRCDPISEHNRLYWYRQTLGQGPEFLTYFQNEAQLEKSRLLSDRFSAERPKGSFSTLEIQRTEQGDSAMYLCASSWDRSKAFFGQGTRLTVV.